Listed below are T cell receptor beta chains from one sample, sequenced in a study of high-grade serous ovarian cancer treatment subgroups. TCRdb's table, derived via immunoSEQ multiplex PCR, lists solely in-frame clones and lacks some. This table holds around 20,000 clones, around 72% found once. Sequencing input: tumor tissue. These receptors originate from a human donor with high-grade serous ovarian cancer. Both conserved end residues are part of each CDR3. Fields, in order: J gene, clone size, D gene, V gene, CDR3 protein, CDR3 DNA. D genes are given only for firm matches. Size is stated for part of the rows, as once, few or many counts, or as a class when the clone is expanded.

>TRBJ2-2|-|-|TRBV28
CASSLLGGYSTGELFF
TGTGCCAGCAGTTTACTAGGAGGCTATAGCACCGGGGAGCTGTTTTTT
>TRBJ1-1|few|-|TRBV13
CASSLGRITEAFF
TGTGCCAGCAGCTTAGGCCGGATCACTGAAGCTTTCTTT
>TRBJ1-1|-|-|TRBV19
CASSRGSGTPGTEAFF
TGTGCCAGTAGCCGCGGGTCGGGAACCCCGGGCACTGAAGCTTTCTTT
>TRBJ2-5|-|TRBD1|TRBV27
CASSLFDRGQETQYF
TGTGCCAGCAGTTTATTTGACAGGGGGCAAGAGACCCAGTACTTC
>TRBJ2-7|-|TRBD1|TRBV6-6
CASRTGGIYEQYF
TGTGCCAGCCGGACAGGGGGCATATACGAGCAGTACTTC
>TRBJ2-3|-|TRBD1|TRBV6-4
CASSEDPGQGSDTQYF
TGTGCCAGCAGTGAGGACCCGGGACAGGGTTCGGATACGCAGTATTTT
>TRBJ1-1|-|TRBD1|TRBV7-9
CASSAQQGAGTEAFF
TGTGCCAGCAGCGCCCAACAGGGGGCGGGGACTGAAGCTTTCTTT
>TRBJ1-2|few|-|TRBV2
CASSEAANYGYTF
TGTGCCAGCAGTGAAGCAGCTAACTATGGCTACACCTTC
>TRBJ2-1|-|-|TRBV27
CASSLSGTSSYNEQFF
TGTGCCAGCAGTTTATCCGGGACGAGCTCCTACAATGAGCAGTTCTTC
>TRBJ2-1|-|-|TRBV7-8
CASSTPWRSPYNEQFF
TGTGCCAGCAGCACCCCCTGGCGTTCCCCCTACAATGAGCAGTTCTTC
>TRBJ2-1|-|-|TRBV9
CASSVVGSAYNEQFF
TGTGCCAGCAGCGTAGTTGGTAGCGCGTACAATGAGCAGTTCTTC
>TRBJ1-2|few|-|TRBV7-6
CASAPRDTNYGYTF
TGTGCCAGCGCTCCCCGGGACACTAACTATGGCTACACCTTC
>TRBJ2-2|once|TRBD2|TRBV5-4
CASTPGLANTGELFF
TGTGCCAGCACCCCGGGACTAGCGAACACCGGGGAGCTGTTTTTT
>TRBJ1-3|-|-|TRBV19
CASTRSFSGNTIYF
TGTGCCAGTACCCGAAGTTTCTCTGGAAACACCATATATTTT
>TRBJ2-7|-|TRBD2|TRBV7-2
CASSLEGSGGNVLHEQYF
TGTGCCAGCAGCTTAGAGGGTAGCGGGGGAAACGTTCTGCACGAGCAGTACTTC
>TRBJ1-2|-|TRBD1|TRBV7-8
CASSNRGDYGYTF
TGTGCCAGCAGTAACAGGGGGGACTATGGCTACACCTTC
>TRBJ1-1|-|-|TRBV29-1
CSADRPENTEAFF
TGCAGCGCAGACAGGCCGGAGAACACTGAAGCTTTCTTT
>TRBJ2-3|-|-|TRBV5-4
CASSTGAADTQYF
TGTGCCAGCAGCACCGGGGCTGCAGATACGCAGTATTTT
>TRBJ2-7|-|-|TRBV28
CASSTHRDYEQYF
TGTGCCAGCAGTACCCACAGGGACTACGAGCAGTACTTC
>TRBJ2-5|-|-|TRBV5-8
CASSLRVRGIETQYF
TGTGCCAGCAGCTTGCGGGTACGGGGTATCGAGACCCAGTACTTC
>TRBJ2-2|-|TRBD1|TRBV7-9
CASSSGTGYPGELFF
TGTGCCAGCAGCTCCGGGACAGGGTACCCCGGGGAGCTGTTTTTT
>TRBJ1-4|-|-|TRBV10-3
CAISREVATNEKLFF
TGTGCCATCAGCCGGGAAGTTGCAACTAATGAAAAACTGTTTTTT
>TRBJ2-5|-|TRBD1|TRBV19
CASSRQGARETQYF
TGTGCCAGTAGTAGACAGGGGGCGAGGGAGACCCAGTACTTC
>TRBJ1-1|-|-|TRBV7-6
CASSWGGKANTEAFF
TGTGCCAGCAGCTGGGGGGGTAAGGCGAACACTGAAGCTTTCTTT